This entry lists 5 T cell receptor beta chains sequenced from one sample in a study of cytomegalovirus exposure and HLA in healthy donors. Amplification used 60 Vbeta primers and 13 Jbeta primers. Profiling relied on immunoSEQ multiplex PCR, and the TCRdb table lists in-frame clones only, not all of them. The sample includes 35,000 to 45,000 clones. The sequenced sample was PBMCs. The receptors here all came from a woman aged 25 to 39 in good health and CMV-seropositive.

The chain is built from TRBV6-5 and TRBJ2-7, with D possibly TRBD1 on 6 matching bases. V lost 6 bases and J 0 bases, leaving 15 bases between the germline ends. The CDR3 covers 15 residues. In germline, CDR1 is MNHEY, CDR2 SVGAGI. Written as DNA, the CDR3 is TGTGCCAGCAGCCACCGGGACAAGGTCTCCTACGAGCAGTACTTC. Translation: CASSHRDKVSYEQYF.

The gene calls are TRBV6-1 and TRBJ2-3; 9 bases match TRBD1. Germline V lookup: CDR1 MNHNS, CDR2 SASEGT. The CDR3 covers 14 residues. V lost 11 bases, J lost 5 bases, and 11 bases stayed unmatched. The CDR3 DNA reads TGTGCCGGGAATCCGGGACAGGGTGAAGATACGCAGTATTTT. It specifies CAGNPGQGEDTQYF.

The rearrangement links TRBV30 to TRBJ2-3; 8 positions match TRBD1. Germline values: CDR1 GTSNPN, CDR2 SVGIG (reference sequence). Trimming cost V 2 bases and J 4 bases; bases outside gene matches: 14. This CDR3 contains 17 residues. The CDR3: CAWSPGFRRGRSDTQYF. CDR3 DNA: TGTGCCTGGAGTCCCGGTTTCCGCAGGGGGCGGTCAGATACGCAGTATTTT.

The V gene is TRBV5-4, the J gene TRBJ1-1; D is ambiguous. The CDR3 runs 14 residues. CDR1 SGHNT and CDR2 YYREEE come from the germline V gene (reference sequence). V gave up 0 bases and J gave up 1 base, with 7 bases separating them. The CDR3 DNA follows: TGTGCCAGCAGCTTGGTGGCGGCGAACACTGAAGCTTTCTTT. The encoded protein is CASSLVAANTEAFF.

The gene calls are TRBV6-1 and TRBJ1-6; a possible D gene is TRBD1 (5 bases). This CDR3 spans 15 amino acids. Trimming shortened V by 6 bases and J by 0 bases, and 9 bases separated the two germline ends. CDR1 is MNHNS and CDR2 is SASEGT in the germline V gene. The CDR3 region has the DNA TGTGCCAGCAGACCCGGGGGCTCCTATAATTCACCCCTCCACTTT. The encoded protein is CASRPGGSYNSPLHF.